What follows are 18 T cell receptor beta chains derived from one specimen sequenced in a study of tumor and adjacent non-tumor tissue in lung cancer. A modified ARM-PCR protocol with three rounds of nested PCR amplified TCRbeta. TCRdb reprocessed the multiplex PCR reads with MiXCR, giving one entry per CDR3 protein. The sample carries fewer than 85,000 distinct CDR3 sequences, 80% to 85% recorded once. The template was RNA from unsorted bulk tissue. Sequenced: lung tumor tissue. The receptor set was obtained from a woman in her fifties or sixties with non-small cell lung cancer.

In this sample, this clonotype turned up many times. This may come from a read error, since a much larger clone is one base off. This chain connects TRBV20-1 to TRBJ1-1; D not resolved. This CDR3 comprises 14 residues. Germline V gene sequence: CDR1 DFQATT, CDR2 SNEGSKA (reference sequence). The CDR3 DNA reads as TGCAGTGCTACCTATCATAAGACAAACACTGAAGCTTCCTTT. Translated: CSATYHKTNTEASF.

With respect to this clonotype: The junction and the germline gene differ at one end; a read error may be behind it. The rearrangement uses TRBV24-1 and TRBJ2-7, with unresolved D. The CDR3 runs 14 residues. Germline lookup yields CDR1 KGHDR and CDR2 SFDVKD. CDR3 nucleotides: TGTGACACCAGTGATTCCCGACGGTTCTACGAGCAGTACTTC. Protein sequence: CDTSDSRRFYEQYF.

CDR3 nucleotide sequence: TGTGCCAGCAGTGGAAGCGGGCAGATCAACAATGAGCAGTTCTTC. It translates to CASSGSGQINNEQFF. The gene calls are TRBV6-6 and TRBJ2-1, with a possible D match to TRBD2 (6 bases). The CDR3 covers 15 residues. Germline V gives CDR1 MNHNY, CDR2 SVGAGI (reference sequence). V lost 5 bases and J 5 bases, leaving 16 bases between the germline ends.

The CDR3 loop reads CTISFRGRGYSNQPQHF. As DNA, the CDR3 is TGTACCATTAGTTTCCGGGGACGAGGATATAGCAATCAGCCCCAGCATTTT. This chain joins TRBV12-3 or TRBV12-4 and TRBJ1-5, with D perhaps TRBD1 (5 bases). This CDR3 has 17 residues.

Worth noting for this clonotype: A junction end diverges from the germline sequence, so it may reflect a read error. DNA for the CDR3: TGTGCCAGCAGTATTCGAGGGGGAGCCAAAAACATTCAGTTCTTT. Protein product: CASSIRGGAKNIQFF. This chain joins TRBV6-5 and TRBJ2-4, with D tentatively TRBD1 (6 bases). CDR1 and CDR2 from the germline V gene are MNHEY and SVGAGI. CDR3 length: 15 residues.

About this clonotype itself: The junction does not match germline at one end; this may be a read error. The V and J genes are TRBV4-2 and TRBJ2-5; D is perhaps TRBD1 (6 bases). This CDR3 comprises 15 residues. CDR1 is LGHNA and CDR2 is YNFKEQ in the germline V gene. CDR3 DNA sequence: TGTGTCAGCAGCCAAGTCTTCGGCAGGGGAGAGACCCAGTATTTC. Encoded protein: CVSSQVFGRGETQYF.

On this clonotype itself: The conserved phenylalanine or tryptophan normally closing the CDR3 is absent here, so this likely arose from a read error. The rearrangement joins TRBV7-2 to TRBJ2-3; TRBD2 aligns across 8 bases. CDR1 is SGHTA, CDR2 FQGNSA, per germline. After removal of 5 bases from V and 1 base from J, the junction contained 5 bases not matched to a gene. CDR3 length: 15 residues. Here the CDR3 DNA reads TGTGCCAGCAGCCCCGATAGCGGGGGCACAGATACGCAGTATCTT. It is translated as CASSPDSGGTDTQYL.

As to this clonotype: The junction does not match germline at one end; this may be a read error. The V gene is TRBV10-3, the J gene TRBJ2-1, with 7 bases aligning to TRBD2. The CDR3 is 16 residues long. Germline V CDR1 and CDR2: ENHRY, SYGVKD. The CDR3 DNA is TGTGCCATCAGTGATATACTAGCGAGCTCCTACAGTGAGCAGTTCTTC. It encodes CAISDILASSYSEQFF.

This clonotype has a handful of counts. The genes are TRBV12-3 or TRBV12-4 and TRBJ2-2; maybe TRBD1 (5 bases). CDR3 size: 14 residues. Trimming took 5 bases from V and 3 from J, leaving 10 bases between them. CDR3 DNA sequence: TGTGCCAGCAGTCCCAGGGCGCACACCGGGGAGCTGTTTTTT. Protein sequence: CASSPRAHTGELFF.

Of note for this clonotype: Since no conserved phenylalanine or tryptophan closes the CDR3, a read error is the likely cause. The rearrangement joins TRBV5-4 to TRBJ2-1, with 7 bases lining up with TRBD1. The CDR3 is 15 amino acids. The V gene's germline CDR1 is SGHNT and CDR2 YYREEE (reference sequence). CDR3 protein: CASILVWAGGNEQFL. For the CDR3, the DNA is TGTGCCAGCATCTTGGTCTGGGCAGGGGGCAATGAGCAGTTCTTA.

CDR3 nucleotide sequence: TGCAGTGTTATGACTAGCGAAACAGATACGCAGTATTTT. Amino acid sequence: CSVMTSETDTQYF. V is TRBV20-1 and J is TRBJ2-3; 8 nucleotides line up with TRBD2. Trimming cost V 7 bases and J 3 bases; bases outside gene matches: 6. This CDR3 has 13 amino acids. CDR1 DFQATT and CDR2 SNEGSKA come from the germline V gene (reference sequence).

Notes on this clonotype: An end of the junction differs from the germline gene, which may be a read error. The gene calls are TRBV20-1 and TRBJ2-1; 8 bases map to TRBD1. The germline V gene encodes CDR1 DFQATT and CDR2 SNEGSKA (reference sequence). The CDR3 totals 14 residues. The CDR3 protein is CSARISGQGYEQFF. The CDR3 nucleotides are TGCAGCGCTAGAATAAGCGGACAGGGATATGAGCAGTTCTTC.

Note on this clonotype: The junction shows a germline mismatch at one end, possibly a read error. The chain combines TRBV28 with TRBJ2-1, with TRBD2 matching over 13 bases. In germline, CDR1 is MDHEN, CDR2 SYDVKM. The CDR3 sequence is 15 residues long. The CDR3 protein is CASSTGTSGTGEHFF. DNA for the CDR3: TGTGCCAGCAGTACCGGGACTAGCGGGACAGGGGAGCACTTCTTC.

For this clonotype: One end of the junction fails to match germline, which may point to a read error. The rearrangement uses TRBV20-1 and TRBJ2-3; D may be TRBD1 (6 bases). The CDR3 contains 15 residues. Germline CDR1 and CDR2: DFQATT and SNEGSKA (reference sequence). The CDR3 loop reads CSAISGDTGTDTQFF. CDR3 bases: TGCAGTGCTATATCCGGGGACACTGGCACAGATACGCAGTTTTTT.

There are a few counts of this clonotype. The chain carries TRBV20-1 and TRBJ2-3; 12 bases agree with TRBD1. This CDR3 contains 15 residues. Germline CDR1 reads DFQATT; CDR2 reads SNEGSKA (reference sequence). After removal of 5 bases from V and 8 bases from J, the junction contained 11 bases not matched to a gene. Here the CDR3 DNA reads TGCAGTGCTCAATCGGGACAGGGGGCCCAAGGTACGCAGTATTTT. Amino acids: CSAQSGQGAQGTQYF.

V gene TRBV11-2 combines with J gene TRBJ2-3, with 11 bases matching TRBD2. CDR3 length: 15 amino acids. V lost 9 bases and J lost 6; bases outside the gene matches: 11. Germline CDR1 is SGHAT and CDR2 is FQNNGV. The CDR3 nucleotides are TGTGCCAGGAGCAAGACTAGCGGGAATGCTGATACGCAGTATTTT. This translates into CARSKTSGNADTQYF.

About this clonotype: The germline gene is not matched at one end of the junction; a read error may be the cause. V is TRBV6-1 and J is TRBJ1-3; 7 nucleotides line up with TRBD1. The germline V gene encodes CDR1 MNHNS and CDR2 SASEGT. The CDR3 is 15 amino acids. The CDR3 DNA reads as TGTGCCAGTAGTGAATCGGGGACAGCTGGAAACACCATATATTTT. Encoded protein: CASSESGTAGNTIYF.

This clonotype was detected only once. The germline gene is not matched at one end of the junction; a read error may be the cause. The rearrangement joins TRBV20-1 to TRBJ2-3, with a tentative D call TRBD1 (5 bases). Germline lookup yields CDR1 DFQATT and CDR2 SNEGSKA (reference sequence). The CDR3 runs to 16 residues. The CDR3 DNA reads TGCAGTGCTGGAGATTGGCGACAAGGGGCCCCAGATACGCAGTATTTT. It translates to CSAGDWRQGAPDTQYF.